This T cell receptor beta chain was retrieved from a study of memory CD4+ T cells and cytomegalovirus serostatus. Whole-study context: Of the healthy Belgian adults, 9 or 10 were CMV seropositive and 24 seronegative.

Authors' analysis steps: Out-of-frame sequences were removed, leaving 2 million to 2.5 million distinct TCRbeta sequences. TCRdb's table, derived via immunoSEQ multiplex PCR, lists solely in-frame clones and lacks some. D and trimming were read from the DNA, whereas the V and J calls and clone size are those reported in that table. The top ten hold approximately 0.44% of the sample, which has tens of thousands of clones, about 81% seen once. The CDR3 is 14 residues long. The junction had 5 bases not matched to a gene; V was cut back by 10 bases and J by 2 bases. Germline loops: CDR1 ENHRY, CDR2 SYGVKD. As to this clone: What it binds is not known.

Broader study findings: Each of approximately 61 CMV-associated TCRbeta sequences occurred in one to five individuals. Suggested: most of the CMV-linked TCR signature lies in CD4+ memory cells.

Single viable CD3+CD4+CD8-CD45RO+ cells were sorted as the memory CD4+ T cells. The chain recombines TRBV10-3 with TRBJ2-5; 12 bases fit TRBD2. The sample was memory CD4+ T cells from blood. This clonotype originated in an adult in good health and CMV-seronegative. The CDR3 DNA sequence: TGTGCCACCGGACTAGCGGGGACTCAAGAGACCCAGTACTTC. This codes for CATGLAGTQETQYF.